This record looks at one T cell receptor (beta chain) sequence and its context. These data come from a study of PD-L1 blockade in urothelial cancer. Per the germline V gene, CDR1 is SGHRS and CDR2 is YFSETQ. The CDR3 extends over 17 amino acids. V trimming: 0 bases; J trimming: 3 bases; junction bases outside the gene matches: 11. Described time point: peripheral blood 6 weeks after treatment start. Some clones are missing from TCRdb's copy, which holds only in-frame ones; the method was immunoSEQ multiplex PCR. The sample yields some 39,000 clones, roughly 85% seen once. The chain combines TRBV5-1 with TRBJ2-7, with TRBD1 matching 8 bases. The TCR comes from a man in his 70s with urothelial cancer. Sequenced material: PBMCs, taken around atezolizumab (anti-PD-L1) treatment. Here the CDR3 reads CASSLGVRQGRNYEQYF. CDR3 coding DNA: TGCGCCAGCAGCTTGGGGGTGCGACAGGGGCGGAACTACGAGCAGTACTTC.